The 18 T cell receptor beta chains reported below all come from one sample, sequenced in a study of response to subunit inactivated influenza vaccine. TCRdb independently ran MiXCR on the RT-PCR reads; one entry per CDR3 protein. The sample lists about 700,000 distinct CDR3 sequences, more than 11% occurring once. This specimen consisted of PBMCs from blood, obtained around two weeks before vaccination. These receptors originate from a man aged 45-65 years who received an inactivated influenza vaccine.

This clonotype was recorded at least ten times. The CDR3 spells CASSPSPGRTYNEQFF. The CDR3, as DNA: TGTGCCAGCAGCCCCAGCCCCGGCAGAACCTACAATGAGCAGTTCTTC. The rearrangement joins TRBV7-9 to TRBJ2-1, with D unresolved. This CDR3 has 16 residues. V was shortened by 5 bases and J by 2 bases, with 16 bases between the two germline ends. Per the germline V gene, CDR1 is SEHNR and CDR2 is FQNEAQ (reference sequence).

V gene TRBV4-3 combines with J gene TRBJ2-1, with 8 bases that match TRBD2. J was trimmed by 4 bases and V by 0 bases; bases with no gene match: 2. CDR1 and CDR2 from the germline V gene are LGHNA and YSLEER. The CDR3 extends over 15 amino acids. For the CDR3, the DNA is TGCGCCAGCAGCCAAGAGCCGGGAGGGTACAATGAGCAGTTCTTC. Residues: CASSQEPGGYNEQFF.

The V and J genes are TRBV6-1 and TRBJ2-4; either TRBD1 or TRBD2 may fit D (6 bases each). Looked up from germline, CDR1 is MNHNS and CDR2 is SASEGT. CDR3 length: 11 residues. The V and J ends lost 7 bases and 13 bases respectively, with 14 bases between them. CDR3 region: CASKEGGPQYF. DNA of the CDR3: TGTGCCAGCAAAGAGGGGGGCCCCCAGTACTTC.

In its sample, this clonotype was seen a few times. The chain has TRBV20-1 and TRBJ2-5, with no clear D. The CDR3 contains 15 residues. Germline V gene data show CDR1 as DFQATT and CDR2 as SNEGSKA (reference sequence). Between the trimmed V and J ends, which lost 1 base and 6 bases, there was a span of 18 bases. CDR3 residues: CSARVVTLARQTQYF. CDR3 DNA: TGCAGTGCTAGAGTAGTCACTCTCGCTAGACAGACCCAGTACTTC.

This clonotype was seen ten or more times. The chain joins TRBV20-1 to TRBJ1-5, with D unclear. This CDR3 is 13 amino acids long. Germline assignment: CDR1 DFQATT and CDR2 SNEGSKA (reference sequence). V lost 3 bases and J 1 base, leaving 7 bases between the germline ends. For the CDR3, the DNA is TGCAGTGCTAGTCGAGGGAGCAATCAGCCCCAGCATTTT. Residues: CSASRGSNQPQHF.

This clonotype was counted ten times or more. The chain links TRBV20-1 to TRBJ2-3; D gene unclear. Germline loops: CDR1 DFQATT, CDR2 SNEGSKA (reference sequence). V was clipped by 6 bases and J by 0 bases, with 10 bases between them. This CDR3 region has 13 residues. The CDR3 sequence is CSAPIGSTDTQYF. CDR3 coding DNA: TGCAGTGCCCCCATTGGGAGCACAGATACGCAGTATTTT.

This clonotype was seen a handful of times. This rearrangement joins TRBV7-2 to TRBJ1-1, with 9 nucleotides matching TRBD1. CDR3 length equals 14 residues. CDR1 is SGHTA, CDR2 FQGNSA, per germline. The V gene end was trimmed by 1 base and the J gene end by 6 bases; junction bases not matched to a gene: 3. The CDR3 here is CASSLDRGLAEAFF. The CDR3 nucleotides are TGTGCCAGCAGCTTAGACAGGGGGCTGGCTGAAGCTTTCTTT. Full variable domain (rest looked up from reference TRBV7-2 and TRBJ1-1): GAGVSQSPSNKVTEKGKDVELRCDPISGHTALYWYRQSLGQGLEFLIYFQGNSAPDKSGLPSDRFSAERTGGSVSTLTIQRTQQEDSAVYLCASSLDRGLAEAFFGQGTRLTVV.

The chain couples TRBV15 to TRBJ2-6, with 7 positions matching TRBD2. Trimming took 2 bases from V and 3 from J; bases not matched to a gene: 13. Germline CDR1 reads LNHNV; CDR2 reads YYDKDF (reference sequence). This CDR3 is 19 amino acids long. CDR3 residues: CATSRSLFRRGDGANVLTF. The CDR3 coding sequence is TGTGCCACCAGCAGATCCCTCTTTCGTCGGGGGGATGGGGCCAACGTCCTGACTTTC.

CDR3 protein: CASSRLAGRSNEQFF. The DNA for the CDR3 is TGTGCCAGCAGCCGACTAGCGGGAAGATCCAATGAGCAGTTCTTC. The chain recombines TRBV7-9 with TRBJ2-1, with 11 bases that match TRBD2. This CDR3 comprises 15 residues. Germline lookup yields CDR1 SEHNR and CDR2 FQNEAQ (reference sequence). The V and J ends lost 5 bases and 6 bases, in that order; junction bases with no gene match: 6.

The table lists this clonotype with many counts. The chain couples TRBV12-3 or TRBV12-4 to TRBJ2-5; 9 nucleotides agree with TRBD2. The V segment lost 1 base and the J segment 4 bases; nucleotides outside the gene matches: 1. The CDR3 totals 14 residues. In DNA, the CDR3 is TGTGCCAGCAGTTTAGTGGGACTAGCAGAGACCCAGTACTTC. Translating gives CASSLVGLAETQYF.

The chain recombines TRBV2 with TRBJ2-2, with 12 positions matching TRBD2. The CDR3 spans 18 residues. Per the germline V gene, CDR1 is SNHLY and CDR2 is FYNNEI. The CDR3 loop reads CTFSFGTSGPRVAGELFF. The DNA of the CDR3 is TGTACCTTCAGTTTTGGGACTAGCGGGCCCCGGGTCGCCGGGGAGCTGTTTTTT.

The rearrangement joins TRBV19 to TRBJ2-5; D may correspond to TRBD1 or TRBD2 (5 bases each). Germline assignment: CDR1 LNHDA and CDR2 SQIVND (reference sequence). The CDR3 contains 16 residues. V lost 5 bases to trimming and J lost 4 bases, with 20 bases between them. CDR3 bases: TGTGCCAGTAGTCCTCGGACGGGACGAATGGGAGAGACCCAGTACTTC. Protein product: CASSPRTGRMGETQYF.

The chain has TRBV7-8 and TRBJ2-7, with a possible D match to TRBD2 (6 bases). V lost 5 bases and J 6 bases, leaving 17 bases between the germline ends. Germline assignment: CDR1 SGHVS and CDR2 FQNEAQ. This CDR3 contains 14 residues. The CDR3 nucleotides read TGTGCCAGCAGCGGATCCGGGACGGGGGTCGAGCAGTACTTC. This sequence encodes CASSGSGTGVEQYF.

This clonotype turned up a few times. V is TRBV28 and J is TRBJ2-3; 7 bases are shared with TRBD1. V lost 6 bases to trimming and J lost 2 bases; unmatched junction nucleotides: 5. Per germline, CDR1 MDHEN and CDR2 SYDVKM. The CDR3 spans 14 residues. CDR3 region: CASRAGTATDTQYF. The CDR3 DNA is TGTGCCAGCAGAGCAGGGACAGCCACAGATACGCAGTATTTT.

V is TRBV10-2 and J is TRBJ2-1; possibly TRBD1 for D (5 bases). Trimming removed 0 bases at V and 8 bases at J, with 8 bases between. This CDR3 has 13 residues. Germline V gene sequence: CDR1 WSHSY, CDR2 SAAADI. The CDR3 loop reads CASSESVGDEQFF. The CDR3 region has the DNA TGCGCCAGCAGTGAGTCAGTAGGGGATGAGCAGTTCTTC.

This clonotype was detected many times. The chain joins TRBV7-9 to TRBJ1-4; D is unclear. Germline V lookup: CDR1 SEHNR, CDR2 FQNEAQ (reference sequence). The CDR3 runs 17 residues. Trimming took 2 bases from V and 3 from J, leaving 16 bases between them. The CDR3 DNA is TGTGCCAGCAGCTTACTTAGTTCGGCCGGACCTAATGAAAAACTGTTTTTT. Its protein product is CASSLLSSAGPNEKLFF.

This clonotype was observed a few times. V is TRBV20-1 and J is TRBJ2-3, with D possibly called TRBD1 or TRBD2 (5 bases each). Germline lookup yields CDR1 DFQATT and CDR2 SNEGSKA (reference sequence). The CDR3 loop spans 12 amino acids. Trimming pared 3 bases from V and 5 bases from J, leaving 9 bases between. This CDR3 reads CSASRDGDTQYF. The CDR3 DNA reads TGCAGTGCTAGCAGGGACGGAGATACGCAGTATTTT.

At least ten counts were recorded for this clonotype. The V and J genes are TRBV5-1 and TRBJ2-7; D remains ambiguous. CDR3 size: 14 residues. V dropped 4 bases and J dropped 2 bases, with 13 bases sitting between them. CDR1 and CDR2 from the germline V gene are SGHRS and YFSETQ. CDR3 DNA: TGCGCCAGCAGCCCCCGAACAGATCCCTACGAGCAGTACTTC. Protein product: CASSPRTDPYEQYF.